The 28 T cell receptor beta chains presented below share a single source sample, sequenced in a study of blood T cell repertoires in COVID-19. TCRdb's table, derived via immunoSEQ multiplex PCR, lists solely in-frame clones and lacks some. This table holds some 170,000 clones, approximately 80% found once. Sequenced material: peripheral blood. The source of these receptors is a woman aged 40 to 49 with COVID-19, enrolled during active disease.

The chain uses TRBV28 and TRBJ2-1; D possibly corresponds to TRBD1 (6 bases). This CDR3 contains 12 residues. Trimming left V 8 bases short and J 4 bases short, with 9 bases between. CDR1 MDHEN and CDR2 SYDVKM come from the germline V gene. CDR3 DNA: TGTGCCAGCCGGACAGAGTACAATGAGCAGTTCTTC. Amino acid sequence: CASRTEYNEQFF.

The chain couples TRBV19 to TRBJ2-2; TRBD1 might be the D (7 bases). V was cut by 8 bases and J by 6 bases, with 16 bases left in between. The germline V gene encodes CDR1 LNHDA and CDR2 SQIVND (reference sequence). The CDR3 is 14 amino acids. CDR3 loop: CASRQGGISGELFF. The CDR3 DNA reads as TGTGCCAGTCGACAGGGAGGCATCTCCGGGGAGCTGTTTTTT.

This rearrangement joins TRBV12-2 to TRBJ2-5; the table's TRBD2 call for D was not verified on the DNA. TRBV12-2 is tagged as a pseudogene. The CDR3 totals 18 residues. The CDR3 protein is CASRLAWVATTGQETQYF. CDR3 nucleotide sequence: TGTGCAAGTCGCTTAGCATGGGTCGCGACCACGGGCCAAGAGACCCAGTACTTC.

The chain recombines TRBV7-3 with TRBJ2-3; 12 bases map to TRBD2. Germline CDR1 and CDR2: SGHTA and FQGTGA. This CDR3 is 18 amino acids long. The V and J ends lost 5 bases and 2 bases, in that order; junction bases with no gene match: 11. The CDR3 protein is CASSLLAGGGGDTDTQYF. DNA of the CDR3: TGTGCCAGCAGCCTGCTAGCGGGAGGGGGAGGTGACACAGATACGCAGTATTTT.

The V call is TRBV28, the J call TRBJ1-1, with a possible D match to TRBD1 (6 bases). Between the trimmed V and J ends, which lost 2 bases and 10 bases, there was a span of 17 bases. The CDR3 covers 14 residues. Germline loops: CDR1 MDHEN, CDR2 SYDVKM. This chain's CDR3 is CASSLGRQGPTAFF. CDR3 in DNA: TGTGCCAGCAGTTTAGGTAGGCAGGGGCCAACAGCTTTCTTT.

The chain links TRBV21-1 to TRBJ1-3; the table names TRBD1, a call not compared with the DNA. TRBV21-1 is given as a pseudogene. The CDR3 loop spans 19 amino acids. The CDR3 loop reads CASSDRGAGGAHTGNTIYF. The CDR3 bases are TGTGCCAGCAGCGACAGGGGGGCAGGGGGGGCCCATACTGGAAACACCATATATTTT.

The genes are TRBV10-2 and TRBJ2-1; D is possibly TRBD1 (8 bases). The CDR3 is made up of 16 amino acids. The germline CDR1 and CDR2 sequences are WSHSY and SAAADI. The germline V and J ends were trimmed by 8 bases and 0 bases, with 17 bases remaining between them. CDR3 sequence reads: CASGGGQALSYNEQFF. The DNA for the CDR3 is TGCGCCAGCGGGGGGGGACAGGCCCTCTCCTACAATGAGCAGTTCTTC.

The chain has TRBV5-8 and TRBJ1-2, with TRBD1 identical over 8 bases. This CDR3 has 15 residues. J was trimmed by 4 bases and V by 4 bases; bases with no gene match: 9. Germline V gene lookup returns CDR1 SGHTS and CDR2 YDEGEE. This chain's CDR3 is CASSQDRGRSYGYTF. For the CDR3, the DNA is TGTGCCAGCAGCCAAGACAGGGGACGAAGCTATGGCTACACCTTC.

The chain carries TRBV6-1 and TRBJ1-5; D possibly corresponds to TRBD1 (5 bases). V gave up 1 base and J gave up 5 bases, with 9 bases separating them. This CDR3 contains 14 residues. Looked up from germline, CDR1 is MNHNS and CDR2 is SASEGT. The CDR3 protein is CASSEEGWHQPQHF. The DNA of the CDR3 is TGTGCCAGCAGTGAAGAGGGGTGGCATCAGCCCCAGCATTTT.

The gene calls are TRBV27 and TRBJ2-3; D is perhaps TRBD1 (5 bases). This CDR3 contains 14 residues. Germline CDR1 MNHEY, CDR2 SMNVEV (reference sequence). V lost 3 bases and J 6 bases, leaving 13 bases between the germline ends. CDR3 amino acids: CASSFTAGYDTQYF. DNA of the CDR3: TGTGCCAGCAGTTTCACTGCAGGGTATGATACGCAGTATTTT.

The chain is built from TRBV28 and TRBJ1-2; 8 bases fit TRBD1. Trimming at V came to 5 bases and at J to 7 bases, leaving 9 bases not matched to a gene. The germline V gene has CDR1 MDHEN and CDR2 SYDVKM. The CDR3 sequence is 14 residues long. The CDR3: CASSPTQGGGGYTF. CDR3 sequence (DNA): TGTGCCAGCAGTCCCACACAGGGGGGAGGTGGCTACACCTTC.

The rearrangement uses TRBV9 and TRBJ1-1, with D tentatively TRBD1 (5 bases). The germline V gene has CDR1 SGDLS and CDR2 YYNGEE. The CDR3 is 17 amino acids. The V and J ends lost 4 bases and 1 base respectively, with 20 bases between them. Written as DNA, the CDR3 is TGTGCCAGCAGCCACAACCTTGGGGCAGGGTGGAACACTGAAGCTTTCTTT. It specifies CASSHNLGAGWNTEAFF. Complete variable domain (other parts from reference TRBV9 and TRBJ1-1): DSGVTQTPKHLITATGQRVTLRCSPRSGDLSVYWYQQSLDQGLQFLIQYYNGEERAKGNILERFSAQQFPDLHSELNLSSLELGDSALYFCASSHNLGAGWNTEAFFGQGTRLTVV.

The CDR3 DNA reads TGTGCCAGCAGTTTCGGACAGGGGGCGCTTGAGCAGTACTTC. Translated: CASSFGQGALEQYF. The chain uses TRBV27 and TRBJ2-7; 11 bases are a match to TRBD1. After removal of 3 bases from V and 7 bases from J, the junction contained 5 bases not matched to a gene. The CDR3 sequence is 14 residues long. The germline V gene has CDR1 MNHEY and CDR2 SMNVEV (reference sequence).

The chain carries TRBV7-2 and TRBJ2-7; 9 nucleotides match TRBD2. This CDR3 has 17 amino acids. Germline CDR1 is SGHTA and CDR2 is FQGNSA. V trimming: 5 bases; J trimming: 3 bases; junction bases outside the gene matches: 14. The DNA of the CDR3 is TGTGCCAGCAGCCCACGGGGGCTAGCGGGACCTGGCTACGAGCAGTACTTC. Protein product: CASSPRGLAGPGYEQYF.

The DNA for the CDR3 is TGTGCCAGCTCACCAGACAGGGTGGGCTACACCTTC. Protein sequence: CASSPDRVGYTF. The chain employs TRBV18 and TRBJ1-2, with 7 bases identical to TRBD1. With 2 bases clipped from V and 8 bases from J, the junction kept 2 bases outside the gene matches. From germline, CDR1 is KGHSH and CDR2 LQKENI. CDR3 length equals 12 residues.

This clone appeared a few times. The rearrangement uses TRBV5-8 and TRBJ2-3; perhaps TRBD2 as D (6 bases). Between the trimmed V and J ends, which lost 5 bases and 11 bases, there was a span of 21 bases. The CDR3 runs 14 residues. CDR1 is SGHTS, CDR2 YDEGEE, per germline. This chain's CDR3 is CASSSGLSRRRQYF. The CDR3, as DNA: TGTGCCAGCAGTTCGGGACTCTCGCGCCGGAGGCAGTATTTT.

CDR3 DNA sequence: TGTGCCATCAGTGCCATGAGGAGGAGGTATGGCTACACCTTC. Amino acids: CAISAMRRRYGYTF. The V gene is TRBV10-3, the J gene TRBJ1-2; D is unclear. The V gene's germline CDR1 is ENHRY and CDR2 SYGVKD. Between the trimmed V and J ends, which lost 4 bases and 5 bases, there was a span of 14 bases. The CDR3 spans 14 residues.

The gene calls are TRBV18 and TRBJ1-1; 10 bases agree with TRBD1. The germline V gene encodes CDR1 KGHSH and CDR2 LQKENI. The V gene end was trimmed by 5 bases and the J gene end by 5 bases; junction bases not matched to a gene: 11. This CDR3 is 16 amino acids long. This CDR3 reads CASSYLWTGGSTEAFF. As DNA, the CDR3 is TGTGCCAGCTCATATCTCTGGACAGGGGGTAGTACTGAAGCTTTCTTT.

This clone was observed a handful of times. J is TRBJ1-2 and V is TRBV9; the D gene is possibly TRBD1 (6 bases). V lost 3 bases and J lost 0, with 15 bases in between. CDR1 is SGDLS and CDR2 is YYNGEE in the germline V gene. CDR3 length: 16 amino acids. This CDR3 is CASSGRQVPPNYGYTF. CDR3 sequence (DNA): TGTGCCAGCAGCGGAAGACAGGTCCCTCCTAACTATGGCTACACCTTC.

The J gene is TRBJ1-2, the V gene TRBV4-1; D gene ambiguous. V gave up 6 bases and J gave up 1 base, with 9 bases separating them. The germline V gene has CDR1 MGHRA and CDR2 YSYEKL. The CDR3 spans 13 residues. CDR3 residues: CASSAPGNYGYTF. CDR3 coding DNA: TGCGCCAGCAGTGCTCCGGGTAACTATGGCTACACCTTC.

The chain recombines TRBV2 with TRBJ2-1; 9 bases are shared with TRBD2. This CDR3 spans 15 amino acids. V lost 4 bases and J lost 7; bases outside the gene matches: 8. Germline values: CDR1 SNHLY, CDR2 FYNNEI. The CDR3 DNA reads TGTGCCAGCAGTGGAAAAGCGGGGGGCGGGAATGAGCAGTTCTTC. Protein: CASSGKAGGGNEQFF.

This chain uses TRBV5-6 with TRBJ1-1; 7 positions agree with TRBD1. The CDR3 has 14 amino acids. V was clipped by 3 bases and J by 0 bases; unmatched bases: 2. Germline loops: CDR1 SGHDT, CDR2 YYEEEE. In nucleotides, the CDR3 is TGTGCCAGCAGCTGGGGACAGTTGAACACTGAAGCTTTCTTT. It yields the protein CASSWGQLNTEAFF.

This chain links TRBV11-1 with TRBJ2-3; D call uncertain. Germline CDR1 SGHAT, CDR2 FQDESV (reference sequence). The CDR3 sequence is 16 residues long. The germline V and J ends were trimmed by 7 bases and 0 bases, with 17 bases remaining between them. The CDR3, as DNA: TGTGCCAGCACCAAAGGTTGGGCTTCTAGCACAGATACGCAGTATTTT. Its translation is CASTKGWASSTDTQYF.

The rearrangement uses TRBV4-1 and TRBJ1-2; 7 positions match TRBD1. Germline V gives CDR1 MGHRA, CDR2 YSYEKL. The CDR3 spans 14 residues. V was pared by 2 bases and J by 3 bases, with 3 bases of the junction left unmatched. The CDR3 nucleotides read TGCGCCAGCAGCCAAATACAGGGGCACTATGGCTACACCTTC. Residues: CASSQIQGHYGYTF.

With respect to this clone: This sample also contains other DNA sequences that code for the same CDR3. This rearrangement joins TRBV9 to TRBJ2-5; the D gene is possibly TRBD2 (6 bases). V lost 2 bases to trimming and J lost 5 bases, with 13 bases between them. This CDR3 comprises 14 residues. The germline CDR1 and CDR2 sequences are SGDLS and YYNGEE. DNA for the CDR3: TGTGCCAGCAGCGTTTCGAGTGGGGGGGAGACCCAGTACTTC. Its protein product is CASSVSSGGETQYF.

This chain connects TRBV28 to TRBJ2-5; 10 bases fit TRBD1. CDR1 is MDHEN and CDR2 is SYDVKM in the germline V gene. V lost 6 bases to trimming and J lost 1 base; unmatched junction nucleotides: 8. The CDR3 runs to 16 residues. This CDR3 is CASRPMTGGRQETQYF. DNA for the CDR3: TGTGCCAGCAGACCTATGACAGGGGGCCGCCAAGAGACCCAGTACTTC. The full variable domain, completed using reference TRBV28 and TRBJ2-5, is DVKVTQSSRYLVKRTGEKVFLECVQDMDHENMFWYRQDPGLGLRLIYFSYDVKMKEKGDIPEGYSVSREKKERFSLILESASTNQTSMYLCASRPMTGGRQETQYFGPGTRLLVL.

This clone was seen a handful of times. This chain links TRBV18 with TRBJ2-2; 11 bases map to TRBD2. The CDR3 spans 15 residues. From germline, CDR1 is KGHSH and CDR2 LQKENI. The V gene end was trimmed by 2 bases and the J gene end by 4 bases; junction bases not matched to a gene: 0. CDR3 sequence reads: CASSPGTSGTGELFF. Written as DNA, the CDR3 is TGTGCCAGCTCACCAGGGACTAGCGGCACCGGGGAGCTGTTTTTT. Based on the CDR3 plus reference TRBV18 and TRBJ2-2, the full variable domain is NAGVMQNPRHLVRRRGQEARLRCSPMKGHSHVYWYRQLPEEGLKFMVYLQKENIIDESGMPKERFSAEFPKEGPSILRIQQVVRGDSAAYFCASSPGTSGTGELFFGEGSRLTVL.

The CDR3 DNA sequence: TGTGCCAGCAGCTGGGGGGACGACAACTACGAGCAGTACTTC. It is translated as CASSWGDDNYEQYF. V gene TRBV28 combines with J gene TRBJ2-7; the D gene is possibly TRBD2 (6 bases). CDR1 is MDHEN, CDR2 SYDVKM, per germline. V lost 6 bases to trimming and J lost 3 bases, with 15 bases between them. The CDR3 sequence is 14 residues long.